This record covers a single T cell receptor (beta chain). This clone was seen a few times. The clone's antigen remains unknown. Per-base qualities were not stored, and no clone one base away is much larger. The time point label corresponds to: after neoadjuvant nivolumab, at surgical resection. Patients had been newly diagnosed with stage II-IVA oral cavity squamous cell carcinoma, and no prior systemic or radiation treatment had been given to the patients. Everyone in the cohort had locally advanced, HPV-negative oral cavity squamous cell carcinoma. Peripheral blood mononuclear cells were analyzed directly, without maintenance or expansion in culture. The samples were drawn from a longitudinal correlative study tied to a single-arm phase II trial testing neoadjuvant nivolumab in oral cavity squamous cell carcinoma. Subject-matched pre- and post-treatment PBMCs and tumors from three responders and three non-responders were subjected to genomic DNA-based TCRbeta sequencing. Peripheral blood mononuclear cells were collected before nivolumab treatment and again after treatment, at the time of surgery. The Maxwell RSC DNA from Cells kit was used to extract genomic DNA from PBMCs.

These data originate in a study of neoadjuvant anti-PD-1 for oral cavity cancer (dated by TCRdb to 2020 to 2022). Regarding the research as a whole: Before curative-intent surgical resection, most patients were given three to four biweekly doses of nivolumab at 3 mg/kg. Patients without progression received a fourth nivolumab dose around day 43 and underwent definitive surgical resection on days 50-56. Under RECIST 1.1, patients with complete response, partial response or stable disease were classed as responders, and patients with progression were classed as non-responders. An approximately 30% response rate was observed in the parent correlative cohort, in which approximately 11 patients were included.

For deep sequencing, each PBMC sample was run in six replicates, with libraries mostly built from approximately 500 ng of input genomic DNA. Following the manufacturer's instructions, the team built TCRbeta libraries using the immunoSEQ hsTCRbeta kit. Sequencing of the completed libraries took place using an Illumina NovaSeq 6000 S4 flow cell after they had been pooled to roughly 3.2 nM. As for the authors' bioinformatics: Raw data preprocessing and quality control were performed with the immunoSEQ Analyzer. The analysis was limited to productive rearrangements, and each clonotype was defined by a unique CDR3 amino acid sequence. Repertoire clonality was estimated as the Gini-Simpson index, which was computed with the R package tcR. Student's t test was used to compare Gini indices, and Pearson correlation was used to assess associations with tumor size change. TCRdb carries this immuneACCESS record with in-frame sequences only. Its versions omit some clonotypes, under half of them owing to an unresolved V gene in the studies checked, with the rest unexplained. V and J calls and clone size follow that table, whereas D and trimming were derived from the DNA. For this sample there are 9,500 to 10,000 clones; about 61% appear just once. Clones ranked in the top ten supply almost 4.5% of the sample.

What the work shows at the level of the full study, not this receptor alone: The TCR analyses had only a few patients in each response group, and the authors called for validation in larger cohorts. Within PBMCs, T cell clonality (Gini index) was significantly higher in non-responders than responders after neoadjuvant nivolumab. Higher pretreatment blood Treg/Th17 ratios correlated with both higher pretreatment blood TCRbeta clonality and lower post-treatment tumor TCRbeta clonality.

The CDR3 runs 16 amino acids, cysteine and phenylalanine included. The sequence is cut down to CDR3 DNA, 48 bases in frame from base 1. Relative to germline, V is missing 6 bases and J is missing 5 bases, with 13 bases of the junction outside any gene match. The germline V gene encodes CDR1 SEHNR and CDR2 FQNEAQ (reference sequence). This TCR was recovered from a person aged 40 to 85 with oral cavity squamous cell carcinoma. The sequences come from PBMCs, collected after nivolumab (anti-PD-1) treatment. In this chain, TRBV7-9 is recombined with TRBJ1-1; the central 9 bases match TRBD1. The nucleotide sequence reads TGTGCCAGCAGACCACGACAGGGGGAAGAGAGAACTGAAGCTTTCTTT. Translation gives CASRPRQGEERTEAFF.